This passage covers 2 T cell receptor beta chains from one sample sequenced in a study of T cells after yellow fever vaccination. In TCRdb, the 5' RACE reads were re-called with MiXCR into one record per CDR3 protein. The sample has hundreds of thousands of distinct CDR3 sequences; about 8.7% are singletons. The source material was PBMCs, sampled on the day of the first yellow fever vaccination. The source of these receptors is a man aged 18 to 29 who received the YFV17D yellow fever vaccine.

The chain combines TRBV6-1 with TRBJ2-3; 8 bases map to TRBD2. This CDR3 contains 13 residues. With 6 bases clipped from V and 6 bases from J, the junction kept 5 bases outside the gene matches. CDR1 is MNHNS, CDR2 SASEGT, per germline. The CDR3 reads CASRRTSLDTQYF. DNA of the CDR3: TGTGCCAGCAGACGGACTAGCTTGGATACGCAGTATTTT.

This clonotype was counted ten times or more. The chain combines TRBV15 with TRBJ1-1, with D unresolved. CDR1 is LNHNV and CDR2 is YYDKDF in the germline V gene (reference sequence). The CDR3 is 12 residues long. Trimming removed 5 bases from V and 2 bases from J, with 6 bases in between. The CDR3 DNA follows: TGTGCCACCAGCGGGAGAAACACTGAAGCTTTCTTT. Encoded protein: CATSGRNTEAFF.